This entry lists 8 T cell receptor beta chains sequenced from one sample in a study of T cell responses to AZD1222 COVID-19 vaccine. Assay used: immunoSEQ multiplex PCR; TCRdb lists only in-frame clones, some missing. This table holds roughly 140,000 clones, approximately 90% found once. Sample: peripheral blood, taken on day 0 of AZD1222 vaccination. The receptors were gathered from an adult in good health.

The J gene is TRBJ1-4, the V gene TRBV29-1; 7 bases match TRBD1. CDR1 is SQVTM, CDR2 ANQGSEA, per germline. With 3 bases clipped from V and 0 bases from J, the junction kept 4 bases outside the gene matches. The CDR3 runs to 15 residues. Here the CDR3 DNA reads TGCAGCGTTGACGGGACAGATGCAACTAATGAAAAACTGTTTTTT. Amino acids: CSVDGTDATNEKLFF.

This chain joins TRBV7-8 and TRBJ2-5; unclear D gene. Trimming removed 5 bases at V and 4 bases at J, with 23 bases between. Germline CDR1 reads SGHVS; CDR2 reads FQNEAQ. The CDR3 runs 17 residues. In nucleotides, the CDR3 is TGTGCCAGCAGCGCCACCCCGCCGGCCGTCCCTGGAGAGACCCAGTACTTC. Its protein is CASSATPPAVPGETQYF.

CDR3 protein: CASSRTIPSNNSPLHF. Here the CDR3 DNA reads TGTGCCAGCAGCCGTACGATCCCGTCGAATAATTCACCCCTCCACTTT. V and J are TRBV6-2 or TRBV6-3 and TRBJ1-6; D is undetermined. Trimming pared 6 bases from V and 5 bases from J, leaving 17 bases between. Germline loops: CDR1 MNHEY, CDR2 SVGEGT. CDR3 length: 16 residues.

This chain uses TRBV3-1 (or the pseudogene TRBV3-2) with TRBJ1-5, with 8 bases that match TRBD1. In germline, CDR1 is LGHDT, CDR2 YNNKEL (reference sequence). Unmatched junction bases numbered 10, after V lost 4 bases and J lost 5 bases. This CDR3 region has 16 residues. This CDR3 is CASSPKWTGTHQPQHF. CDR3 bases: TGTGCCAGCAGCCCAAAATGGACAGGGACTCATCAGCCCCAGCATTTT.

The chain recombines TRBV15 with TRBJ2-7; weak D call: TRBD2 (5 bases). Germline-derived CDR1 and CDR2 are LNHNV and YYDKDF (reference sequence). The V end lost 5 bases, the J end lost 0 bases, and 23 bases lay between the germline ends. The CDR3 is made up of 18 amino acids. CDR3 residues: CATSVQRVQSFSSYEQYF. As DNA, the CDR3 is TGTGCCACCAGCGTGCAGAGGGTCCAGTCCTTTAGCTCCTACGAGCAGTACTTC.

This sequence joins TRBV19 and TRBJ2-1; 9 bases line up with TRBD2. This CDR3 contains 15 residues. V shed 4 bases and J 2 bases; nucleotides not matched to a gene: 3. Germline CDR1 is LNHDA and CDR2 is SQIVND (reference sequence). The CDR3 is CASSTRLAAYNEQFF. Here the CDR3 DNA reads TGTGCCAGTAGTACCCGACTAGCGGCCTACAATGAGCAGTTCTTC.

The V gene is TRBV7-3, the J gene TRBJ2-3; D uncertain. The CDR3 is 15 amino acids. Germline V gene lookup returns CDR1 SGHTA and CDR2 FQGTGA. Trimming removed 5 bases at V and 7 bases at J, with 19 bases between. In DNA form, the CDR3 reads TGTGCCAGCAGCCCTCTACCGACAACGCAGCATACGCAGTATTTT. This sequence encodes CASSPLPTTQHTQYF.

In DNA, the CDR3 is TGTGCCAGCAGCAGAGACAGGGGAGAGCAGTTCTTC. The encoded protein is CASSRDRGEQFF. The gene calls are TRBV6-2 or TRBV6-3 and TRBJ2-1; TRBD1 matches 8 bases. V was pared by 6 bases and J by 10 bases, with 5 bases of the junction left unmatched. Germline-derived CDR1 and CDR2 are MNHEY and SVGEGT. The CDR3 runs 12 residues.